Below are 17 T cell receptor beta chains sequenced from a single sample in a study of siplizumab effects on memory and regulatory T cells. Libraries were prepared by immunoSEQ multiplex PCR; TCRdb keeps only in-frame clonotypes and omits some of them. The profile shows fewer than 20,000 clones, around 42% of them singletons. Cells that made up the mixed lymphocyte reaction were cocultured at 37°C for over five days. Their cognate antigens are unknown. Input material: CFSE-low (dividing) CD4+ T cells sorted from an allogeneic mixed lymphocyte reaction. All receptors come from a human donor in good health; the cells came from an allogeneic mixed lymphocyte reaction.

The rearrangement uses TRBV5-6 and TRBJ2-5; TRBD1 matches 12 bases. Germline lookup yields CDR1 SGHDT and CDR2 YYEEEE. The CDR3 covers 16 residues. Trimming took 4 bases from V and 5 from J; bases not matched to a gene: 9. The CDR3 DNA is TGTGCCAGCAGCCCCATCCGGGACAGGGGGCGGGAGACCCAGTACTTC. This encodes CASSPIRDRGRETQYF.

This chain connects TRBV11-2 to TRBJ2-7; D gene ambiguous. V was pared by 5 bases and J by 0 bases, with 14 bases between. The CDR3 sequence is 15 residues long. Germline V gene data show CDR1 as SGHAT and CDR2 as FQNNGV. CDR3 DNA: TGTGCCAGCAGCCCCCTAGGGCAGGTCTCCTACGAGCAGTACTTC. Its translation: CASSPLGQVSYEQYF.

Only a few counts were recorded for this clone. The chain uses TRBV29-1 and TRBJ1-1, with D unresolved. The CDR3 sequence is 12 residues long. CDR1 SQVTM and CDR2 ANQGSEA come from the germline V gene. Between the trimmed V and J ends, which lost 3 bases and 7 bases, there was a span of 12 bases. CDR3 nucleotide sequence: TGCAGCGTTGATGGAATGGGCATTGAAGCTTTCTTT. Its translation is CSVDGMGIEAFF.

The chain links TRBV11-2 to TRBJ2-3, with unresolved D. Germline V lookup: CDR1 SGHAT, CDR2 FQNNGV. V lost 5 bases, J lost 2 bases, and 8 bases lay in between. The CDR3 extends over 13 amino acids. CDR3 region: CASSRAVTDTQYF. Here the CDR3 DNA reads TGTGCCAGCAGCAGAGCTGTCACAGATACGCAGTATTTT.

The V and J genes are TRBV28 and TRBJ1-1; D may be TRBD1 (6 bases). In germline, CDR1 is MDHEN, CDR2 SYDVKM. V dropped 5 bases and J dropped 1 base, with 17 bases sitting between them. This CDR3 has 16 residues. In nucleotides, the CDR3 is TGTGCCAGCAGTCCCTCCCTCGGCAGGGGGAACACTGAAGCTTTCTTT. It translates to CASSPSLGRGNTEAFF.

This clone has a handful of counts. The chain employs TRBV15 and TRBJ2-2, with D hard to call. Germline lookup yields CDR1 LNHNV and CDR2 YYDKDF (reference sequence). The CDR3 is 13 residues long. The V and J ends lost 1 base and 6 bases respectively, with 6 bases between them. CDR3 in amino acids: CATSRVIAGELFF. In nucleotides, the CDR3 is TGTGCCACCAGCAGAGTAATTGCCGGGGAGCTGTTTTTT.

This clone was seen only once. The chain links TRBV2 to TRBJ1-5; D is unresolved. Germline values: CDR1 SNHLY, CDR2 FYNNEI. V was shortened by 6 bases and J by 1 base, with 4 bases between the two germline ends. This CDR3 contains 12 residues. CDR3 nucleotide sequence: TGTGCCAGCAGACAGAGCAATCAGCCCCAGCATTTT. It translates to CASRQSNQPQHF.

This clone was recorded a few times. The rearrangement joins TRBV5-4 to TRBJ1-1; 8 nucleotides agree with TRBD1. The CDR3 consists of 15 residues. V gave up 3 bases and J gave up 1 base; unmatched junction bases: 5. CDR1 is SGHNT, CDR2 YYREEE, per germline (reference sequence). CDR3 nucleotide sequence: TGTGCCAGCAGCTCGGCCGGGACAGGGAACACTGAAGCTTTCTTT. This codes for CASSSAGTGNTEAFF.

This clone was observed once. The chain recombines TRBV7-9 with TRBJ1-1; 8 nucleotides match TRBD1. There are 16 residues in the CDR3. CDR1 is SEHNR and CDR2 is FQNEAQ in the germline V gene (reference sequence). With 3 bases clipped from V and 0 bases from J, the junction kept 6 bases outside the gene matches. The CDR3 nucleotides are TGTGCCAGCAGCTTGTCGCGACAGGGGCTGAACACTGAAGCTTTCTTT. As protein: CASSLSRQGLNTEAFF.

The chain joins TRBV6-6 to TRBJ2-5, with D perhaps TRBD1 (5 bases). Germline CDR1 is MNHNY and CDR2 is SVGAGI (reference sequence). The CDR3 runs 13 residues. With 4 bases removed from V and 4 bases from J, the gap between germline ends came to 10 bases. The CDR3 nucleotides read TGTGCCAGCAGTTGGCCAGGGATAGAGACCCAGTACTTC. Its protein product is CASSWPGIETQYF.

The rearrangement uses TRBV19 and TRBJ2-2; 8 nucleotides match TRBD2. J lost 6 bases, V lost 1 base, and 4 bases had no gene match. The germline V gene has CDR1 LNHDA and CDR2 SQIVND (reference sequence). This CDR3 has 15 residues. The CDR3 loop reads CASSIAGGTPGELFF. In DNA form, the CDR3 reads TGTGCCAGTAGTATAGCGGGGGGGACACCCGGGGAGCTGTTTTTT.

This clone was picked up one time. This sequence joins TRBV25-1 and TRBJ2-5, with D hard to call. The germline V gene encodes CDR1 MGHDK and CDR2 SYGVNS. This CDR3 comprises 15 residues. With 2 bases removed from V and 2 bases from J, the gap between germline ends came to 12 bases. CDR3 bases: TGTGCCAGCAGTGAACTTGGGCAGTTTCAAGAGACCCAGTACTTC. This encodes CASSELGQFQETQYF.

The chain carries TRBV11-2 and TRBJ2-1; 9 bases agree with TRBD2. CDR1 and CDR2 (germline): SGHAT, FQNNGV. J lost 14 bases, V lost 0 bases, and 5 bases had no gene match. The CDR3 totals 13 residues. DNA for the CDR3: TGTGCCAGCAGCTTAGATCTAGCGGGGTTGGAGTTCTTC. Encoded protein: CASSLDLAGLEFF.

This clone was picked up one time. The genes are TRBV6-6 and TRBJ1-4; D not resolved. This CDR3 has 12 amino acids. The V end lost 8 bases, the J end lost 10 bases, and 14 bases lay between the germline ends. Germline lookup yields CDR1 MNHNY and CDR2 SVGAGI (reference sequence). The CDR3 sequence is CASVATGGKLFF. In nucleotides, the CDR3 is TGTGCCAGCGTGGCGACCGGAGGAAAACTGTTTTTT.

The chain employs TRBV7-2 and TRBJ1-1; D unresolved. The CDR3 loop spans 14 amino acids. V was cut by 5 bases and J by 0 bases, with 10 bases left in between. From germline, CDR1 is SGHTA and CDR2 FQGNSA. The CDR3 spells CASSAQRVNTEAFF. The CDR3 DNA reads as TGTGCCAGCAGCGCCCAGAGAGTGAACACTGAAGCTTTCTTT.

CDR3 nucleotide sequence: TGCGCCAGCAGCCAAGCGGGGGTCTACTCTGGGGCCAACGTCCTGACTTTC. Residues: CASSQAGVYSGANVLTF. V usage is TRBV4-1 and J usage is TRBJ2-6; maybe TRBD2 (6 bases). Germline V gives CDR1 MGHRA, CDR2 YSYEKL. The V and J ends lost 1 base and 0 bases respectively, with 10 bases between them. The CDR3 has 17 residues.

The V gene is TRBV5-1, the J gene TRBJ2-3, with D perhaps TRBD1 (5 bases). The V and J ends lost 6 bases and 0 bases respectively, with 14 bases between them. CDR1 is SGHRS, CDR2 YFSETQ, per germline. This CDR3 contains 15 residues. CDR3 coding DNA: TGCGCCAGCAAACAGGCGGCCCCTAGCACAGATACGCAGTATTTT. It codes for CASKQAAPSTDTQYF.